This T cell receptor (beta chain) emerged from a study of T cell responses to AZD1222 COVID-19 vaccine. Generated by immunoSEQ multiplex PCR, the TCRdb table keeps only in-frame clones and is missing some. The data hold some 140,000 clones, with roughly 89% observed a single time. The clonotype was recovered from an adult in good health. Specimen: peripheral blood, collected on day 0 of AZD1222 vaccination.

The CDR3 DNA reads as TGTGCCAGCAGCTTAGCCGGGGCCTCATATGGCTACACCTTC. Translated: CASSLAGASYGYTF. The gene calls are TRBV7-8 and TRBJ1-2; TRBD1 might be the D (5 bases). Germline-derived CDR1 and CDR2 are SGHVS and FQNEAQ. The CDR3 consists of 14 residues. V was cut by 0 bases and J by 5 bases, with 10 bases left in between.